This T cell receptor (beta chain) was identified during a study of CD8 T cells in Susac syndrome. From blood CD8+ and CD4+ T cells, the TCR beta chain was sequenced. On this clonotype itself: Its antigen is currently unknown.

Study-level findings and limits: The authors acknowledged that their TCR sequencing and HLA analysis involved a relatively small number of individuals.

The germline V and J ends were trimmed by 10 bases and 8 bases, with 14 bases remaining between them. Germline CDR1 reads ENHRY; CDR2 reads SYGVKD. The CDR3 is 12 residues long. It was with random hexamers that roughly 0.45 to 1 ug RNA was reverse transcribed. TCRdb re-called the immunoSEQ multiplex PCR reads with MiXCR, one entry per CDR3 protein. The sample yields 150,000 to 200,000 distinct CDR3 sequences, 85% to 95% seen once. The sequenced material came from CD4+ T cells from PBMCs. The TCR originated in a human donor in good health. This chain links TRBV10-3 with TRBJ2-2; either TRBD1 or TRBD2 may fit D (5 bases each). The CDR3 region is CANRDDQGELFF. The CDR3 DNA is TGTGCCAACCGGGACGACCAGGGGGAGCTGTTTTTT.